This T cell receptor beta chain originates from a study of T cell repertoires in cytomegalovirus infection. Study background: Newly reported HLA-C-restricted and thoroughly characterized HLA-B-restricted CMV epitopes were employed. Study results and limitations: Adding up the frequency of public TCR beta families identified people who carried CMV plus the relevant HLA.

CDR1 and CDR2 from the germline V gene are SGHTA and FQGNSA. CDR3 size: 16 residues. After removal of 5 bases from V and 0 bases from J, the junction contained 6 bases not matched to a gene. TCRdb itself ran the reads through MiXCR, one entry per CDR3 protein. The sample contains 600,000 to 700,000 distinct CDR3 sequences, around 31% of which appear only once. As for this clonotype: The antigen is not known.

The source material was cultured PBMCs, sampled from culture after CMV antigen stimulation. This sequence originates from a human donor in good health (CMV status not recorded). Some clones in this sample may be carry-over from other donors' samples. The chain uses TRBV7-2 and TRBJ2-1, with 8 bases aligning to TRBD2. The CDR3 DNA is TGTGCCAGCAGCCATCAAGCGGGAGTCTCCTACAATGAGCAGTTCTTC. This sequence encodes CASSHQAGVSYNEQFF. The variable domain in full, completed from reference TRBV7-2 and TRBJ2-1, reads GAGVSQSPSNKVTEKGKDVELRCDPISGHTALYWYRQSLGQGLEFLIYFQGNSAPDKSGLPSDRFSAERTGGSVSTLTIQRTQQEDSAVYLCASSHQAGVSYNEQFFGPGTRLTVL.